In its sample, the clone carrying this T cell receptor (beta chain) was seen a few times. Its antigen is unidentified. The authors sorted CD4+ naive, central memory, regulatory and stem cell-like memory cells via CD45RO/CCR7/CD25/CD127/CD95/CD27. The sample originates from a study of beta chain features in type 1 diabetes. Study-level information: Patients did not differ from healthy donors in age, gender or cell yield.

As every portion of the isolated RNA was reverse transcribed, the sequencing read expressed TCRB transcripts. TCRdb keeps only in-frame clones here, not all; method: immunoSEQ multiplex PCR. The sample carries 80,000 to 90,000 clones, roughly 31% recorded once. Points from the study as a whole: PCR might pick shorter templates more often, in the same way for patients and controls. The study found fewer insertions and more deletions at VDJ junctions in type 1 diabetes patients.

CDR1 and CDR2 from the germline V gene are SGHTA and FQGTGA. There are 16 residues in the CDR3. The ends were cut back, 4 bases at V and 0 bases at J, with 10 bases in the middle. Material for sequencing was stem cell memory CD4+ T cells from blood. The sequence was obtained from a woman under 30 in good health. This chain links TRBV7-3 with TRBJ2-6, with no clear D. For the CDR3, the DNA is TGTGCCAGCAGCTCCCAACAAACCTCTGGGGCCAACGTCCTGACTTTC. Amino acids: CASSSQQTSGANVLTF.